These 12 T cell receptor beta chains share one sample of origin, sequenced in a study of beta chain features in type 1 diabetes. Of the isolated RNA, all was reverse transcribed, and so the sequenced material was expressed TCRB transcripts. Using immunoSEQ multiplex PCR, the repertoire was profiled, and TCRdb retains in-frame clones only, with some absent. Of approximately 150,000 clones listed, roughly 10% are singletons. The sequenced sample was naive CD4+ T cells from blood. Every receptor here comes from a man between 18 and 29 years old in good health.

This clone was detected a few times. The genes are TRBV7-3 and TRBJ2-7, with D possibly being TRBD1 (6 bases). CDR1 is SGHTA and CDR2 is FQGTGA in the germline V gene. The CDR3 loop spans 13 amino acids. Between the trimmed V and J ends, which lost 2 bases and 6 bases, there was a span of 11 bases. This CDR3 is CASSLERGIEQYF. In nucleotides, the CDR3 is TGTGCCAGCAGCTTAGAAAGGGGGATCGAGCAGTACTTC.

The rearrangement links TRBV19 to TRBJ2-7; possible D gene TRBD1, 5 bases. The CDR3 has 13 residues. Germline-derived CDR1 and CDR2 are LNHDA and SQIVND (reference sequence). Trimming left V 3 bases short and J 3 bases short, with 9 bases between. The CDR3 sequence: CASSIDSFYEQYF. Written as DNA, the CDR3 is TGTGCCAGTAGTATTGACAGCTTCTACGAGCAGTACTTC. Supplemented by reference TRBV19 and TRBJ2-7, the full variable domain reads DGGITQSPKYLFRKEGQNVTLSCEQNLNHDAMYWYRQDPGQGLRLIYYSQIVNDFQKGDIAEGYSVSREKKESFPLTVTSAQKNPTAFYLCASSIDSFYEQYFGPGTRLTVT.

This chain links TRBV7-2 with TRBJ2-5; TRBD2 might be the D (6 bases). CDR1 and CDR2 from the germline V gene are SGHTA and FQGNSA. The germline V and J ends were trimmed by 5 bases and 2 bases, with 12 bases remaining between them. This CDR3 spans 14 amino acids. The CDR3 reads CASSMGLIQETQYF. As DNA, the CDR3 is TGTGCCAGCAGCATGGGACTTATTCAAGAGACCCAGTACTTC. Using reference TRBV7-2 and TRBJ2-5 for the parts outside the CDR3, the full variable domain is GAGVSQSPSNKVTEKGKDVELRCDPISGHTALYWYRQSLGQGLEFLIYFQGNSAPDKSGLPSDRFSAERTGGSVSTLTIQRTQQEDSAVYLCASSMGLIQETQYFGPGTRLLVL.

This clone showed up just a few times. V usage is TRBV5-4 and J usage is TRBJ2-5; D gene uncertain. Per the germline V gene, CDR1 is SGHNT and CDR2 is YYREEE (reference sequence). Trimming pared 3 bases from V and 3 bases from J, leaving 9 bases between. The CDR3 spans 13 residues. DNA for the CDR3: TGTGCCAGCAGCTCGCAACTTAAAGAGACCCAGTACTTC. This gives the protein CASSSQLKETQYF.

This clone was picked up a small number of times. The V gene is TRBV14, the J gene TRBJ1-1; D gene uncertain. This CDR3 is built from 16 residues. From germline, CDR1 is SGHDN and CDR2 FVKESK. V was pared by 4 bases and J by 0 bases, with 15 bases between. The CDR3 loop reads CASSPMGEGMNTEAFF. The CDR3 DNA sequence: TGTGCCAGCAGCCCAATGGGAGAAGGGATGAACACTGAAGCTTTCTTT. The full variable domain, rest sourced from reference TRBV14 and TRBJ1-1, is EAGVTQFPSHSVIEKGQTVTLRCDPISGHDNLYWYRRVMGKEIKFLLHFVKESKQDESGMPNNRFLAERTGGTYSTLKVQPAELEDSGVYFCASSPMGEGMNTEAFFGQGTRLTVV.

The CDR3 loop is CASSPPGRGDEKLFF. The CDR3 nucleotides are TGTGCCAGCTCACCACCGGGCAGGGGGGATGAAAAACTGTTTTTT. The chain couples TRBV18 to TRBJ1-4, with TRBD1 matching 7 bases. J gave up 6 bases and V 0 bases, and 4 bases lay outside the gene matches. Germline loops: CDR1 KGHSH, CDR2 LQKENI. The CDR3 has 15 amino acids.

This clone was seen a few times. The DNA of the CDR3 is TGTGCCAGCAGCATAGTCACAGGGCGCAATGAGCAGTTCTTC. Its protein product is CASSIVTGRNEQFF. The chain combines TRBV7-9 with TRBJ2-1; D perhaps matches TRBD1 (6 bases). With 5 bases removed from V and 6 bases from J, the gap between germline ends came to 14 bases. This CDR3 is 14 amino acids long. Germline CDR1 reads SEHNR; CDR2 reads FQNEAQ (reference sequence).

This clone appeared a few times. V and J are TRBV5-4 and TRBJ1-2, with 8 positions matching TRBD1. The germline V gene has CDR1 SGHNT and CDR2 YYREEE (reference sequence). V dropped 5 bases and J dropped 8; count of bases not matched to a gene: 11. CDR3 length equals 14 residues. The CDR3 loop is CASSKTGASGGYTF. CDR3 bases: TGTGCCAGCAGTAAGACAGGGGCAAGTGGCGGCTACACCTTC.

The sample holds a few counts of this clone. The gene calls are TRBV7-8 and TRBJ1-5; possibly TRBD1 for D (6 bases). Trimming took off 4 bases at V and 5 bases at J, with 18 bases between the two ends. Germline V lookup: CDR1 SGHVS, CDR2 FQNEAQ. The CDR3 has 16 amino acids. CDR3 residues: CASSSRTGTQDQPQHF. The CDR3 DNA is TGTGCCAGCAGCTCCCGGACCGGGACACAGGATCAGCCCCAGCATTTT.

V gene TRBV2 combines with J gene TRBJ1-2; 7 nucleotides line up with TRBD1. The V and J ends lost 7 bases and 7 bases, in that order; junction bases with no gene match: 12. The CDR3 is 14 amino acids. CDR1 and CDR2 (germline): SNHLY, FYNNEI. CDR3 sequence reads: CASISFEGAGGYTF. The CDR3 coding sequence is TGTGCCAGCATTTCATTTGAGGGGGCGGGTGGCTACACCTTC.

This sequence joins TRBV7-6 and TRBJ2-3, with D maybe TRBD1 (6 bases). This CDR3 is built from 14 residues. Germline-derived CDR1 and CDR2 are SGHVS and FNYEAQ. The V and J ends lost 3 bases and 2 bases respectively, with 9 bases between them. The CDR3 here is CASSFGQPTDTQYF. In DNA, the CDR3 is TGTGCCAGCAGCTTCGGACAGCCCACAGATACGCAGTATTTT.

This clone has just a few counts. The chain recombines TRBV19 with TRBJ1-2; D uncertain. Deletions cut 2 bases from V and 2 bases from J, with 6 bases between. The CDR3 length is 13 residues. In germline, CDR1 is LNHDA, CDR2 SQIVND (reference sequence). CDR3 region: CASSIRGNYGYTF. The CDR3 DNA sequence: TGTGCCAGTAGTATACGGGGAAACTATGGCTACACCTTC.